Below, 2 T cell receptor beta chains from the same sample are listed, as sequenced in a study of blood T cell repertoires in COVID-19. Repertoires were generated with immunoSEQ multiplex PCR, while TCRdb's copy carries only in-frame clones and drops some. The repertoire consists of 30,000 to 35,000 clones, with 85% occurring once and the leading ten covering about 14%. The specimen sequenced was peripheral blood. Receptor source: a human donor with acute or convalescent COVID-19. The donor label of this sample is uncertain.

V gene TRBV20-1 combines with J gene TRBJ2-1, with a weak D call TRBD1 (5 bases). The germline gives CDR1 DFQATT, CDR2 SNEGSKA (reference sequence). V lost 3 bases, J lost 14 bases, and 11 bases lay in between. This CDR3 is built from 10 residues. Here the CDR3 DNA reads TGCAGTGCTAGGCTGGGGCCGGAGTTCTTC. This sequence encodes CSARLGPEFF.

The CDR3 coding sequence is TGTGCCAGCAGCGGAGGACAGGGTAATTCACCCCTCCACTTT. This gives the protein CASSGGQGNSPLHF. The chain is built from TRBV9 and TRBJ1-6, with 8 positions matching TRBD1. The CDR3 contains 14 residues. Germline CDR1 and CDR2: SGDLS and YYNGEE. V lost 3 bases, J lost 6 bases, and 2 bases stayed unmatched.